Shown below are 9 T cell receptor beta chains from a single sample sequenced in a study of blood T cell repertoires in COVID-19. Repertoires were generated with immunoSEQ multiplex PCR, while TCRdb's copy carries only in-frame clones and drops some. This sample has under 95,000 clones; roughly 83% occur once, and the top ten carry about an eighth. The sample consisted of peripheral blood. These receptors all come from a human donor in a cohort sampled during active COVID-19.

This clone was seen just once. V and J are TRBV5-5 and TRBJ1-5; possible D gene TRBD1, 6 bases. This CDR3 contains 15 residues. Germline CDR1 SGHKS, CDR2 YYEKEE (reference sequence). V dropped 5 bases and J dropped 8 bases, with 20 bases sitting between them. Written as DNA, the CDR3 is TGTGCCAGCAGTTCCGGGACATCCTACATCAAGCCCCAGCATTTT. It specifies CASSSGTSYIKPQHF.

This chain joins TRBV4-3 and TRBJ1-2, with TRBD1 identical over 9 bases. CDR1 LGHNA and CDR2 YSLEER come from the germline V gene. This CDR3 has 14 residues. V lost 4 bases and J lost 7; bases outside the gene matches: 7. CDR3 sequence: CASSPYTGGSGYTF. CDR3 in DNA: TGCGCCAGCAGCCCCTATACAGGGGGCTCTGGCTACACCTTC.

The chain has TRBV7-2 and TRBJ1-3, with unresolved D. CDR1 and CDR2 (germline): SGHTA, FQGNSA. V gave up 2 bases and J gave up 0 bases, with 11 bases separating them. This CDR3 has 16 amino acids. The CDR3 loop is CASSLLQPSSGNTIYF. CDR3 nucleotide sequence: TGTGCCAGCAGCTTACTGCAACCGAGCTCTGGAAACACCATATATTTT.

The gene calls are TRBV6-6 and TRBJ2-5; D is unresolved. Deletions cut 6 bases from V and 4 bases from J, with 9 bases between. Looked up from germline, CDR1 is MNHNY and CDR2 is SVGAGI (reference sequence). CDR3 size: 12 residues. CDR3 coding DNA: TGTGCCAGCAGCGACTCGGCAGAGACCCAGTACTTC. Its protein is CASSDSAETQYF.

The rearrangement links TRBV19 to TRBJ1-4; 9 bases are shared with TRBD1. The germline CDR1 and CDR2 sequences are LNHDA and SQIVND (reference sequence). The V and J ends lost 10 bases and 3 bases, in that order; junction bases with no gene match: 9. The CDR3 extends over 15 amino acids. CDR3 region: CATSGTGIPNEKLFF. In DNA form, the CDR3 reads TGTGCCACATCCGGGACAGGGATTCCTAATGAAAAACTGTTTTTT.

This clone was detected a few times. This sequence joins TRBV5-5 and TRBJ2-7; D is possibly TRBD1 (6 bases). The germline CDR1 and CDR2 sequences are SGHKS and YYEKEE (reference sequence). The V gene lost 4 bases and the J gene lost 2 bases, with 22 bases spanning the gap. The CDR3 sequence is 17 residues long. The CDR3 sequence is CASSAQSTGHRAYEQYF. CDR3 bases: TGTGCCAGCAGCGCCCAATCCACGGGACACCGTGCCTACGAGCAGTACTTC.

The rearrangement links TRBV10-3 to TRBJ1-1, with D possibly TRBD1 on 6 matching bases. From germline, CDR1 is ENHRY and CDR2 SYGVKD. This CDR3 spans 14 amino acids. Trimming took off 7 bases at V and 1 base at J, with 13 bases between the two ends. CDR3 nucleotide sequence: TGTGCCATCAAAGTACGACAGGAGAACACTGAAGCTTTCTTT. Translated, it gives CAIKVRQENTEAFF.

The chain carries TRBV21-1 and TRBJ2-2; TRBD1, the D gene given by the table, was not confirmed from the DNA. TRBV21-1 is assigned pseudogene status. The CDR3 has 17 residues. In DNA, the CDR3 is TGTGCCAGCAGCAAGGGACAGGGGGTACCGAACACCGGGGAGCTGTTTTTT. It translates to CASSKGQGVPNTGELFF.

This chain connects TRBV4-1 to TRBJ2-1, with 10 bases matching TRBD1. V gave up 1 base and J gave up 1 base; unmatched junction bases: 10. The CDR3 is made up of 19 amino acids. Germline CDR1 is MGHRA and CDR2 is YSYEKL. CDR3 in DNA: TGCGCCAGCAGCCAAGGTCCCGGGACAGGGGAAATTTCCTACAATGAGCAGTTCTTC. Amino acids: CASSQGPGTGEISYNEQFF.